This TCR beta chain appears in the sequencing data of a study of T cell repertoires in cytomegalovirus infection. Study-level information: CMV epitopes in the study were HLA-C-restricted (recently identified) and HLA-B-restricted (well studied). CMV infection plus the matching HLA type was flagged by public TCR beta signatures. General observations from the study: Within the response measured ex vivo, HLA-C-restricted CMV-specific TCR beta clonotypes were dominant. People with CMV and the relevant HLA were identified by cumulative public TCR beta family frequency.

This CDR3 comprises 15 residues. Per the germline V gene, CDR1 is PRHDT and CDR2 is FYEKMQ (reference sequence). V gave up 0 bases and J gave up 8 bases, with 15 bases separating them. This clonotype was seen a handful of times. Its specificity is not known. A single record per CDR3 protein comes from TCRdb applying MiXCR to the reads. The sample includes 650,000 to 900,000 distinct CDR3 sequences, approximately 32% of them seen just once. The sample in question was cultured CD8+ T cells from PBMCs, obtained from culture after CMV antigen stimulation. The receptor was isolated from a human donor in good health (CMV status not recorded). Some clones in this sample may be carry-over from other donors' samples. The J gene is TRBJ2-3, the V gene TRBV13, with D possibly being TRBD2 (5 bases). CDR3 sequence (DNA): TGTGCCAGCAGCTTAGGCCGGAATGGTCTAGCTACGCAGTATTTT. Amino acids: CASSLGRNGLATQYF.